This T cell receptor beta chain was recorded in a study of blood T cell repertoires in COVID-19. For the study at large: T cells, B-cell-depleted T cells, or PBMCs provided the cDNA or gDNA that served as material.

Original analysis: Amplified reference gene primers provided the basis for estimating nucleated cell counts. The data were produced by immunoSEQ multiplex PCR, yet TCRdb's version contains in-frame clones alone and is incomplete. V and J calls and clone size follow that table, whereas D and trimming were derived from the DNA. The sample includes roughly 110,000 clones, around nine tenths seen only once; the top ten take about a fifth. The CDR3 covers 16 residues. The V and J ends lost 1 base and 14 bases respectively, with 21 bases between them. Germline loops: CDR1 MDHEN, CDR2 SYDVKM. The chain combines TRBV28 with TRBJ1-6; D might be TRBD1 (6 bases). The receptor comes from a human donor with acute or convalescent COVID-19. The donor label of this sample is uncertain. Sequenced material: peripheral blood. In DNA, the CDR3 is TGTGCCAGCAGTTTATCTCCGGGGGGGCCTTCAGAGGCCCTCCACTTT. This sequence encodes CASSLSPGGPSEALHF.